The sample holds a few counts of the clone carrying this T cell receptor beta chain. Its specificity is not known. The sample belongs to a study of cytomegalovirus exposure and HLA in healthy donors. Whole-study results and caveats: Rare TCR sequences predominated, though certain public TCRs were found in many donors.

This CDR3 spans 15 amino acids. Trimming removed 0 bases at V and 2 bases at J, with 11 bases between. Germline V gives CDR1 GTSNPN, CDR2 SVGIG (reference sequence). The primer mix had 60 Vbeta and 13 Jbeta primers. The table came from immunoSEQ multiplex PCR; TCRdb's copy has only in-frame clones and leaves some out. The top ten clones hold under 3% of a sample with tens of thousands of clones, under 85% of them seen once. Sequenced material: PBMCs. The sequence was obtained from a man aged 25-45 years in good health and CMV-seronegative. The chain uses TRBV30 and TRBJ2-1; tentatively, D is TRBD2 (6 bases). The CDR3, as DNA: TGTGCCTGGAGTGTAACGGGGGAGCCCTACAATGAGCAGTTCTTC. Its translation is CAWSVTGEPYNEQFF. The variable domain in full, completed from reference TRBV30 and TRBJ2-1, reads SQTIHQWPATLVQPVGSPLSLECTVEGTSNPNLYWYRQAAGRGLQLLFYSVGIGQISSEVPQNLSASRPQDRQFILSSKKLLLSDSGFYLCAWSVTGEPYNEQFFGPGTRLTVL.